Included here is one T cell receptor beta chain sequence, with context. Its antigen is currently unknown. The source of the sample is a study of T cell responses to AZD1222 COVID-19 vaccine. Study context: Pooling was applied to second doses at about 4 or about 12 weeks. Points from the study as a whole: CD4 TCRs linked to vaccination spanned spike, dominating at 160-218 and 743-854.

Only in-frame clones appear in the TCRdb table, and some are missing; sequencing was by immunoSEQ multiplex PCR. The sample lists 80,000 or so clones, nearly 90% occurring once. The CDR3 contains 14 residues. Germline lookup yields CDR1 SGHTA and CDR2 FQGNSA. V was clipped by 5 bases and J by 4 bases, with 12 bases between them. Sequenced here: peripheral blood, sampled on day 0 of AZD1222 vaccination. This receptor was taken from an adult in good health. The V and J genes are TRBV7-2 and TRBJ1-5; D is possibly TRBD1 (5 bases). CDR3: CASSVRGGNQPQHF. In DNA form, the CDR3 reads TGTGCCAGCAGCGTACGGGGGGGGAATCAGCCCCAGCATTTT. The entire variable domain, with the rest obtained from reference TRBV7-2 and TRBJ1-5, is as follows: GAGVSQSPSNKVTEKGKDVELRCDPISGHTALYWYRQSLGQGLEFLIYFQGNSAPDKSGLPSDRFSAERTGGSVSTLTIQRTQQEDSAVYLCASSVRGGNQPQHFGDGTRLSIL.